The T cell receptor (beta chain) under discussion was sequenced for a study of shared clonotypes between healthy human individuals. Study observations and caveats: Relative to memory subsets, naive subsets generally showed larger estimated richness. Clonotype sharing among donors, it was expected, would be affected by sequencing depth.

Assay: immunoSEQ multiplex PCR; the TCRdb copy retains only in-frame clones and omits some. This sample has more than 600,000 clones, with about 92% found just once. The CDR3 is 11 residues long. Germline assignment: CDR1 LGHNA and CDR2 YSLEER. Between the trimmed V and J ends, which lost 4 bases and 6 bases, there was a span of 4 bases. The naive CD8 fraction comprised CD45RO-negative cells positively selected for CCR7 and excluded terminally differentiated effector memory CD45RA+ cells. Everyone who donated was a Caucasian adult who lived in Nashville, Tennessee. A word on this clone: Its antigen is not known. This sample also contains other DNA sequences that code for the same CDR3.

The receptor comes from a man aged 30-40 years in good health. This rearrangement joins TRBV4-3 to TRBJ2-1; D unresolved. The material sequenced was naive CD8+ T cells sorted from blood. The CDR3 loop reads CASSRGNEQFF. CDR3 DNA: TGCGCCAGCAGCCGTGGCAATGAGCAGTTCTTC.